Included here is one T cell receptor beta chain sequence, with context. The entry originates in a study of cytomegalovirus exposure and HLA in healthy donors. The PCR employed 60 Vbeta primers together with 13 Jbeta primers. The assay was immunoSEQ multiplex PCR, and TCRdb's table has in-frame clones only and misses some. The sample has some 87,000 clones, about two thirds seen once; the top ten hold approximately 15%. The CDR3 sequence is 16 residues long. Germline V lookup: CDR1 LGHNA, CDR2 YNFKEQ. Germline trimming cut 0 bases from V and 7 bases from J; bases unmatched to any gene: 8. The receptor's source is a woman aged 45-60 years in good health and CMV-seropositive. Specimen: PBMCs. The chain couples TRBV4-2 to TRBJ1-4; 7 nucleotides align to TRBD1. CDR3 nucleotide sequence: TGTGCCAGCAGCCAAGATCTCACACAGGGGTTTGAAAAACTGTTTTTT. This codes for CASSQDLTQGFEKLFF.